The 5 T cell receptor beta chains below were found in one sample sequenced in a study of T cell changes during pregnancy in multiple sclerosis. Generated by immunoSEQ multiplex PCR, the TCRdb table keeps only in-frame clones and is missing some. This table holds around 95,000 clones, around 92% found once. The material sequenced was peripheral blood, taken after pregnancy. These receptors were collected from a female donor with multiple sclerosis, enrolled in a pregnancy study.

The genes are TRBV7-8 and TRBJ1-1; D ambiguous. Germline values: CDR1 SGHVS, CDR2 FQNEAQ. The V gene lost 3 bases and the J gene lost 5 bases, with 16 bases spanning the gap. This CDR3 has 15 residues. The CDR3 sequence: CASSLEDVGWTEAFF. The CDR3 DNA sequence: TGTGCCAGCAGCTTGGAGGACGTGGGTTGGACTGAAGCTTTCTTT.

The gene calls are TRBV29-1 and TRBJ1-2; D unresolved. Germline assignment: CDR1 SQVTM and CDR2 ANQGSEA. V dropped 5 bases and J dropped 1 base, with 8 bases sitting between them. This CDR3 spans 12 amino acids. The CDR3 DNA sequence: TGCAGCGTTAATCACAATAACTATGGCTACACCTTC. It translates to CSVNHNNYGYTF.

The chain links TRBV6-5 to TRBJ2-7, with D maybe TRBD1 (6 bases). CDR1 is MNHEY and CDR2 is SVGAGI in the germline V gene. V gave up 0 bases and J gave up 2 bases, with 11 bases separating them. The CDR3 totals 15 residues. The CDR3 is CASSYSPDSPYEQYF. CDR3 nucleotide sequence: TGTGCCAGCAGTTACTCGCCGGACAGCCCCTACGAGCAGTACTTC.

The rearrangement links TRBV7-9 to TRBJ2-5, with 10 bases matching TRBD2. The CDR3 runs to 16 residues. From germline, CDR1 is SEHNR and CDR2 FQNEAQ (reference sequence). Unmatched junction bases numbered 7, after V lost 1 base and J lost 5 bases. CDR3 sequence: CASSLGESSGGETQYF. The CDR3 DNA reads as TGTGCCAGCAGCTTAGGAGAGTCTAGCGGGGGTGAGACCCAGTACTTC.

The rearrangement uses TRBV6-4 and TRBJ1-4, with TRBD1 matching 8 bases. The CDR3 runs to 19 residues. Germline V gene lookup returns CDR1 MRHNA and CDR2 SNTAGT. With 3 bases clipped from V and 3 bases from J, the junction kept 15 bases outside the gene matches. The CDR3 region is CASSDSDREEEAANEKLFF. Written as DNA, the CDR3 is TGTGCCAGCAGTGATTCGGACAGGGAAGAAGAGGCGGCTAATGAAAAACTGTTTTTT.